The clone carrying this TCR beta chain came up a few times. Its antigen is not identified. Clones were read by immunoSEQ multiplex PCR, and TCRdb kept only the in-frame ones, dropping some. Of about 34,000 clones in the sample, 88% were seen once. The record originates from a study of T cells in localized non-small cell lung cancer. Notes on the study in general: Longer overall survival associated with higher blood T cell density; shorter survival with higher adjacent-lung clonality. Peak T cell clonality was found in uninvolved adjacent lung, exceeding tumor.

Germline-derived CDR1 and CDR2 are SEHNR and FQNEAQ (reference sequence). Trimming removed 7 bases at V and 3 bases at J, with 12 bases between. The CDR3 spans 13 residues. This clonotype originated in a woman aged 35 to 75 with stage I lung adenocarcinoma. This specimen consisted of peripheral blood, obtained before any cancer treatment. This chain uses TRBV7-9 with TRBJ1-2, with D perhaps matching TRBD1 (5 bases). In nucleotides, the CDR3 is TGTGCCAGCACCCCATTGACAGACTATGGCTACACCTTC. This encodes CASTPLTDYGYTF.